The next 21 T cell receptor beta chains were all read from a single sample in a study of shared clonotypes between healthy human individuals (dated by TCRdb to about 2020). Receptor amplification or capture employed the immunoSEQ multiplex PCR assay. This is the immuneACCESS table as TCRdb keeps it, with only in-frame sequences that have V and J called. A part of the clones is gone; compared with another copy, unresolved V genes explain less than half, and the rest is unexplained. The sample has over 1.5 million clones on record, approximately 98% of them singletons. The ten largest make up about 0.4% of the sample. Sequencing was carried out using naive CD4+ T cells sorted from blood. The sample's cell subset or site label is to be understood as: CD45RA+ positively selected. The receptors derive from a man between 25 and 39 years old in good health.

The chain carries TRBV18 and TRBJ2-1; 10 bases line up with TRBD2. J gave up 8 bases and V 4 bases, and 8 bases lay outside the gene matches. CDR3 length: 15 residues. Per the germline V gene, CDR1 is KGHSH and CDR2 is LQKENI. The DNA for the CDR3 is TGTGCCAGCTCACTCAAAGCGGGAGGGCCTCATGAGCAGTTCTTC. Amino acid sequence: CASSLKAGGPHEQFF.

J is TRBJ2-6 and V is TRBV9, with 7 nucleotides matching TRBD2. This CDR3 spans 15 amino acids. Germline CDR1 is SGDLS and CDR2 is YYNGEE. V shed 5 bases, J shed 3 bases, and the junction held 5 bases outside the gene matches. The CDR3 DNA reads TGTGCCAGCAGTGATGGGGAGGGTGGGGCCAACGTCCTGACTTTC. This translates into CASSDGEGGANVLTF.

This clone was recorded only once. The chain has TRBV7-9 and TRBJ2-1; D remains ambiguous. The V gene lost 1 base and the J gene lost 7 bases, with 11 bases spanning the gap. This CDR3 has 14 residues. Germline V gene data show CDR1 as SEHNR and CDR2 as FQNEAQ (reference sequence). The CDR3 protein is CASSLVGTANEQFF. CDR3 bases: TGTGCCAGCAGCTTAGTGGGTACAGCTAATGAGCAGTTCTTC.

This chain joins TRBV15 and TRBJ2-7, with D tentatively TRBD2 (6 bases). CDR1 is LNHNV, CDR2 YYDKDF, per germline (reference sequence). V lost 0 bases, J lost 4 bases, and 16 bases lay in between. The CDR3 has 16 amino acids. The CDR3 protein is CATSRDRRELEYEQYF. In DNA, the CDR3 is TGTGCCACCAGCAGAGATCGTCGGGAGTTAGAGTACGAGCAGTACTTC.

The chain couples TRBV5-1 to TRBJ2-3; 15 bases match TRBD2. V dropped 4 bases and J dropped 4; count of bases not matched to a gene: 10. This CDR3 is built from 18 residues. CDR1 and CDR2 from the germline V gene are SGHRS and YFSETQ. The CDR3 sequence: CASSGLAGGPDRSDTQYF. CDR3 bases: TGCGCCAGCAGCGGACTAGCGGGAGGGCCGGATCGGTCAGATACGCAGTATTTT.

This chain joins TRBV2 and TRBJ2-7; perhaps TRBD2 as D (6 bases). Between the trimmed V and J ends, which lost 9 bases and 0 bases, there was a span of 9 bases. The germline V gene encodes CDR1 SNHLY and CDR2 FYNNEI. The CDR3 loop spans 12 amino acids. The CDR3 DNA reads as TGTGCCAGTATGACTAGCTCCTACGAGCAGTACTTC. Protein product: CASMTSSYEQYF.

The chain recombines TRBV5-1 with TRBJ2-7, with 11 bases lining up with TRBD1. Germline-derived CDR1 and CDR2 are SGHRS and YFSETQ. There are 15 residues in the CDR3. With 3 bases clipped from V and 5 bases from J, the junction kept 7 bases outside the gene matches. The CDR3 sequence: CASSSGDRGENEQYF. The CDR3 DNA reads as TGCGCCAGCAGCTCTGGGGACAGGGGGGAAAACGAGCAGTACTTC.

This chain links TRBV5-1 with TRBJ2-5, with D hard to call. Trimming removed 4 bases at V and 2 bases at J, with 15 bases between. Germline-derived CDR1 and CDR2 are SGHRS and YFSETQ. The length of the CDR3 is 15 residues. CDR3 sequence: CASSGVPQRQETQYF. The DNA of the CDR3 is TGCGCCAGCAGCGGGGTGCCTCAGAGACAAGAGACCCAGTACTTC.

V and J are TRBV18 and TRBJ1-5; D not resolved. Germline-derived CDR1 and CDR2 are KGHSH and LQKENI. Trimming pared 2 bases from V and 1 base from J, leaving 15 bases between. This CDR3 spans 17 amino acids. CDR3 bases: TGTGCCAGCTCACCAGACGGGTGGGGTTTGAGCAATCAGCCCCAGCATTTT. Protein product: CASSPDGWGLSNQPQHF.

This rearrangement joins TRBV5-5 to TRBJ2-7, with D possibly matching TRBD2 (5 bases). V lost 5 bases to trimming and J lost 3 bases, with 15 bases between them. The CDR3 loop spans 14 amino acids. Germline V gives CDR1 SGHKS, CDR2 YYEKEE (reference sequence). CDR3 DNA: TGTGCCAGCAGAGCCGTGGGAGACAACTACGAGCAGTACTTC. Protein: CASRAVGDNYEQYF.

This chain uses TRBV10-2 with TRBJ2-3; no clear D gene. Germline V lookup: CDR1 WSHSY, CDR2 SAAADI. V was clipped by 4 bases and J by 7 bases, with 6 bases between them. This CDR3 spans 11 amino acids. The CDR3 loop reads CASSVSYTQYF. CDR3 in DNA: TGCGCCAGCAGTGTATCCTATACGCAGTATTTT.

The chain has TRBV19 and TRBJ2-2, with a tentative D call TRBD2 (5 bases). The CDR3 runs to 15 residues. Trimming stripped 5 bases from V and 6 bases from J, with 16 bases between. CDR1 and CDR2 from the germline V gene are LNHDA and SQIVND (reference sequence). The CDR3 nucleotides read TGTGCCAGTAGTTTGGGAGCTAATGGGGCCGGGGAGCTGTTTTTT. Translated: CASSLGANGAGELFF. Full variable domain (missing parts from reference TRBV19 and TRBJ2-2): DGGITQSPKYLFRKEGQNVTLSCEQNLNHDAMYWYRQDPGQGLRLIYYSQIVNDFQKGDIAEGYSVSREKKESFPLTVTSAQKNPTAFYLCASSLGANGAGELFFGEGSRLTVL.

Note on this clone: The sample carries other DNA sequences with the same CDR3. V gene TRBV10-3 combines with J gene TRBJ2-5, with D tentatively TRBD1 or TRBD2 (5 bases each). The length of the CDR3 is 13 residues. Trimming left V 6 bases short and J 2 bases short, with 10 bases between. CDR1 ENHRY and CDR2 SYGVKD come from the germline V gene. The CDR3 is CAISPGQQETQYF. The CDR3 DNA is TGTGCCATCAGCCCGGGGCAGCAAGAGACCCAGTACTTC.

The chain combines TRBV29-1 with TRBJ1-5; tentatively, D is TRBD1 (5 bases). Germline CDR1 and CDR2: SQVTM and ANQGSEA. The CDR3 loop spans 12 amino acids. Trimming took 7 bases from V and 5 from J, leaving 12 bases between them. The CDR3 loop is CSAGGVDQPQHF. The DNA for the CDR3 is TGCAGCGCCGGGGGGGTAGATCAGCCCCAGCATTTT.

For this clone: The sample has other DNA sequences that encode this CDR3 too. This chain uses TRBV5-1 with TRBJ2-1; perhaps TRBD2 as D (5 bases). V was cut by 0 bases and J by 4 bases, with 8 bases left in between. CDR3 size: 14 residues. Germline V gene sequence: CDR1 SGHRS, CDR2 YFSETQ. The DNA of the CDR3 is TGCGCCAGCAGCTTGGTCGGGGTATACAATGAGCAGTTCTTC. This translates into CASSLVGVYNEQFF.

This clone was seen once. The chain couples TRBV6-1 to TRBJ2-5; TRBD1 matches at 8 bases. Germline trimming cut 11 bases from V and 4 bases from J; bases unmatched to any gene: 6. The germline gives CDR1 MNHNS, CDR2 SASEGT. This CDR3 comprises 12 residues. The chain's CDR3 is CAGQDRVETQYF. For the CDR3, the DNA is TGTGCCGGACAGGACAGGGTAGAGACCCAGTACTTC.

This clone was observed once. The chain is built from TRBV15 and TRBJ2-3, with D possibly matching TRBD2 (5 bases). Germline CDR1 reads LNHNV; CDR2 reads YYDKDF (reference sequence). Trimming cost V 1 base and J 4 bases, with 12 bases left between them. The CDR3 loop spans 15 amino acids. The CDR3 is CATSRGGVASDTQYF. The CDR3, as DNA: TGTGCCACCAGCAGAGGGGGAGTCGCGTCAGATACGCAGTATTTT.

This chain links TRBV15 with TRBJ2-1; 9 positions match TRBD2. The CDR3 consists of 16 residues. V trimming: 1 base; J trimming: 7 bases; junction bases outside the gene matches: 8. Germline V gene sequence: CDR1 LNHNV, CDR2 YYDKDF (reference sequence). CDR3 coding DNA: TGTGCCACCAGCAGAGTGGGCGGGAGGGCCGTTAATGAGCAGTTCTTC. It translates to CATSRVGGRAVNEQFF.

The chain employs TRBV4-3 and TRBJ2-3; D assignment may be TRBD1 or TRBD2 (5 bases each). CDR3 length: 14 amino acids. Trimming left V 5 bases short and J 1 base short, with 10 bases between. In germline, CDR1 is LGHNA, CDR2 YSLEER. This CDR3 is CASSVEGRTDTQYF. The CDR3 DNA reads as TGCGCCAGCAGCGTAGAGGGACGCACAGATACGCAGTATTTT.

The CDR3 is CASSLLAVSYNEQFF. In nucleotides, the CDR3 is TGTGCCAGCAGTTTACTAGCGGTATCCTACAATGAGCAGTTCTTC. The chain carries TRBV5-4 and TRBJ2-1; TRBD2 agrees at 8 bases. After removal of 5 bases from V and 1 base from J, the junction contained 5 bases not matched to a gene. Looked up from germline, CDR1 is SGHNT and CDR2 is YYREEE (reference sequence). The CDR3 extends over 15 amino acids. The full variable domain, rest sourced from reference TRBV5-4 and TRBJ2-1, is ETGVTQSPTHLIKTRGQQVTLRCSSQSGHNTVSWYQQALGQGPQFIFQYYREEENGRGNFPPRFSGLQFPNYSSELNVNALELDDSALYLCASSLLAVSYNEQFFGPGTRLTVL.

The chain combines TRBV7-9 with TRBJ2-3; 9 nucleotides align to TRBD2. The germline V gene has CDR1 SEHNR and CDR2 FQNEAQ (reference sequence). The V and J ends lost 4 bases and 1 base, in that order; junction bases with no gene match: 3. CDR3 length: 15 amino acids. In DNA, the CDR3 is TGTGCCAGCAGCTCGCGGACTAGCGGCACAGATACGCAGTATTTT. Protein sequence: CASSSRTSGTDTQYF.